This entry concerns a single T cell receptor beta chain. Its target is not known. Deletions cut 0 bases from V and 7 bases from J, with 10 bases between. Germline values: CDR1 SGHVS, CDR2 FQNEAQ. This CDR3 has 13 amino acids. Positively selected for CCR7, the CD45RO-negative cells used as naive CD8 cells excluded terminally differentiated effector memory CD45RA+ cells. Each donor was a Caucasian adult residing in Nashville, Tennessee. This record comes from a study of shared clonotypes between healthy human individuals. General observations from the study: Lower generation probabilities were found for non-shared clonotypes than for those shared by all four donors. Among the subsets, naive ones generally showed larger estimated richness than memory ones.

Authors' analysis steps: ImmunoSEQ yielded junction-only sequences lacking quality scores, so filtering differed. TCRdb keeps only in-frame clones here, not all; method: immunoSEQ multiplex PCR. That table gives V, J and clone size, and the DNA gave D and trimming. The sample yields around 2,000,000 clones, about 95% seen once. Sequenced material: naive CD8+ T cells sorted from blood. The source of this sequence is a man between 18 and 29 years old in good health. This sequence joins TRBV7-8 and TRBJ2-7; D call uncertain. The CDR3 here is CASSLAGGEEQYF. In DNA form, the CDR3 reads TGTGCCAGCAGCTTAGCGGGCGGAGAGGAGCAGTACTTC.